This T cell receptor beta chain was obtained from a study of T cell repertoires in cytomegalovirus infection. Findings of the study overall: HLA-C-restricted CMV-specific TCR beta clonotypes prevailed in the ex vivo response.

Note on this clonotype: Its specificity is not known. In this CDR3 the conserved last residue, phenylalanine or tryptophan, is missing, so a read error is likely.

Trimming took off 6 bases at V and 8 bases at J, with 13 bases between the two ends. The CDR3 sequence is 12 residues long. Germline V CDR1 and CDR2: DFQATT, SNEGSKA (reference sequence). TCRdb reprocessed the reads via MiXCR and lists one record per CDR3 protein. The sample consists of about 360,000 distinct CDR3 sequences, 15% to 20% of them appearing once. The material sequenced was PBMCs. The chain is built from TRBV20-1 and TRBJ1-4; D gene unclear. This receptor was obtained from a human donor in good health (CMV status not recorded). Some clones in this sample may be carry-over from other donors' samples. CDR3 in DNA: TGCAGTGCGGAAGAAGGTCGGGAAAAACTGTTTTTG. Protein product: CSAEEGREKLFL.